This T cell receptor (beta chain) was documented in a study of blood T cell repertoires in COVID-19. Per the original data handling: Reference gene primer amplification yielded estimated nucleated cell counts. The protocol was immunoSEQ multiplex PCR, while the TCRdb copy is restricted to in-frame clones and leaves out a portion. That table supplies the V and J calls and clone size; D and trimming were determined from the DNA. The table lists about 160,000 clones, 70% to 90% of them singletons. V lost 8 bases, J lost 5 bases, and 15 bases stayed unmatched. The CDR3 is 16 residues long. Germline CDR1 and CDR2: MDHEN and SYDVKM.

This chain connects TRBV28 to TRBJ1-5, with 7 bases fitting TRBD1. The sequence was obtained from a man aged 65-85 years with acute or convalescent COVID-19. Input material: peripheral blood. The CDR3 sequence: CASEPTGLKRDQPQHF. The CDR3 bases are TGTGCCAGCGAGCCGACAGGGTTGAAGAGGGATCAGCCCCAGCATTTT.